The 24 T cell receptor beta chains below come from one sample, sequenced in a study of blood T cell repertoires in COVID-19. The table came from immunoSEQ multiplex PCR; TCRdb's copy has only in-frame clones and leaves some out. Here the sample spans under 300,000 clones, 90% being singletons. Sequenced sample: peripheral blood. The source is a woman in her fifties or sixties with COVID-19, enrolled during active disease.

The chain carries TRBV7-6 and TRBJ2-1; 8 bases line up with TRBD1. Trimming removed 5 bases from V and 0 bases from J; junction bases left unmatched: 3. The CDR3 loop spans 15 amino acids. Germline CDR1 is SGHVS and CDR2 is FNYEAQ. As DNA, the CDR3 is TGTGCCAGCAGCGGAGGGACAGGCTCCTACAATGAGCAGTTCTTC. Its translation: CASSGGTGSYNEQFF.

This chain links TRBV24-1 with TRBJ2-1, with D maybe TRBD1 (6 bases). Germline values: CDR1 KGHDR, CDR2 SFDVKD. V was cut by 5 bases and J by 9 bases, with 13 bases left in between. The CDR3 is made up of 13 amino acids. CDR3 protein: CATSAQGFSEQFF. In DNA, the CDR3 is TGTGCCACCAGTGCGCAGGGGTTCAGTGAGCAGTTCTTC.

V and J are TRBV5-5 and TRBJ2-7; D gene uncertain. The germline CDR1 and CDR2 sequences are SGHKS and YYEKEE (reference sequence). CDR3 size: 17 residues. V shed 4 bases and J shed 0 bases, with 20 bases lying between them. The CDR3 loop is CASSRSAAPASSYEQYF. CDR3 sequence (DNA): TGTGCCAGCAGCCGGAGTGCAGCCCCAGCCAGCTCCTACGAGCAGTACTTC.

DNA for the CDR3: TGTGCCAGCAGCTTAAAAGGACAGGCCCTCTACAATGAGCAGTTCTTC. It encodes CASSLKGQALYNEQFF. This chain links TRBV7-3 with TRBJ2-1; 7 bases fit TRBD1. With 1 base clipped from V and 3 bases from J, the junction kept 6 bases outside the gene matches. This CDR3 contains 16 residues. CDR1 and CDR2 from the germline V gene are SGHTA and FQGTGA.

V gene TRBV19 combines with J gene TRBJ2-5; possibly TRBD2 for D (7 bases). Germline CDR1 and CDR2: LNHDA and SQIVND (reference sequence). This CDR3 spans 14 amino acids. Trimming took 2 bases from V and 1 from J, leaving 8 bases between them. The CDR3 loop reads CASSIRGAQETQYF. CDR3 coding DNA: TGTGCCAGTAGTATACGGGGGGCCCAAGAGACCCAGTACTTC.

As regards this clone: Other DNA sequences of this sample code for an identical CDR3. The V and J genes are TRBV30 and TRBJ1-5; maybe TRBD1 (6 bases). The V and J ends lost 0 bases and 4 bases respectively, with 10 bases between them. Per germline, CDR1 GTSNPN and CDR2 SVGIG (reference sequence). The CDR3 extends over 14 amino acids. As DNA, the CDR3 is TGTGCCTGGAGTGTAGGGGGTGGTAATCAGCCCCAGCATTTT. As protein: CAWSVGGGNQPQHF.

V usage is TRBV19 and J usage is TRBJ1-4; 8 bases are a match to TRBD1. CDR1 and CDR2 from the germline V gene are LNHDA and SQIVND (reference sequence). V lost 5 bases and J lost 4; bases outside the gene matches: 3. The CDR3 totals 14 residues. The CDR3 region is CASSSGQDNEKLFF. CDR3 DNA sequence: TGTGCCAGTAGTTCGGGACAGGATAATGAAAAACTGTTTTTT.

The genes are TRBV27 and TRBJ1-1; unclear D gene. Per the germline V gene, CDR1 is MNHEY and CDR2 is SMNVEV (reference sequence). V was pared by 6 bases and J by 3 bases, with 8 bases between. The CDR3 extends over 12 amino acids. The DNA of the CDR3 is TGTGCCAGCAGCCGGGGATACACTGAAGCTTTCTTT. Translating gives CASSRGYTEAFF.

The rearrangement joins TRBV7-8 to TRBJ1-5; no definite D call. CDR3 length equals 14 residues. Trimming left V 1 base short and J 6 bases short, with 10 bases between. The germline CDR1 and CDR2 sequences are SGHVS and FQNEAQ. DNA of the CDR3: TGTGCCAGCAGCTTAGGGGCGCCTGGTCAGCCCCAGCATTTT. Its translation is CASSLGAPGQPQHF.

The gene calls are TRBV10-3 and TRBJ1-1; 7 positions agree with TRBD1. This CDR3 is 13 amino acids long. V was clipped by 7 bases and J by 1 base; unmatched bases: 3. Germline V gene data show CDR1 as ENHRY and CDR2 as SYGVKD. The CDR3 bases are TGTGCCATCAAGGGGGCGCAGAACACTGAAGCTTTCTTT. Translation: CAIKGAQNTEAFF.

The chain is built from TRBV5-5 and TRBJ1-1, with TRBD1 as a possible D gene (6 bases). The germline CDR1 and CDR2 sequences are SGHKS and YYEKEE (reference sequence). V was pared by 3 bases and J by 3 bases, with 15 bases between. CDR3 size: 15 residues. CDR3 loop: CASSSTGRRDTEAFF. The CDR3 nucleotides read TGTGCCAGCAGCTCAACAGGGAGAAGGGACACTGAAGCTTTCTTT.

This chain uses TRBV9 with TRBJ2-1; 7 positions match TRBD1. Looked up from germline, CDR1 is SGDLS and CDR2 is YYNGEE. Trimming at V came to 4 bases and at J to 6 bases, leaving 7 bases not matched to a gene. The CDR3 covers 14 residues. The CDR3 DNA follows: TGTGCCAGCAGCTCCCGACAGGGTGGCAATGAGCAGTTCTTC. Translated: CASSSRQGGNEQFF.

The V call is TRBV29-1, the J call TRBJ1-1; D is possibly TRBD1 (5 bases). From germline, CDR1 is SQVTM and CDR2 ANQGSEA. The CDR3 covers 13 residues. V lost 6 bases to trimming and J lost 1 base, with 12 bases between them. The CDR3 loop reads CSVWTISNTEAFF. CDR3 sequence (DNA): TGCAGCGTCTGGACAATTTCGAACACTGAAGCTTTCTTT.

The CDR3 nucleotides are TGTGCCAGCAGCGTAGACAGGGATGATGGCTACACCTTC. It specifies CASSVDRDDGYTF. The V call is TRBV9, the J call TRBJ1-2; a weak D match, TRBD1 (6 bases). The germline V gene encodes CDR1 SGDLS and CDR2 YYNGEE. Trimming removed 0 bases from V and 6 bases from J, with 9 bases in between. CDR3 size: 13 residues. The full variable domain, rest sourced from reference TRBV9 and TRBJ1-2, is DSGVTQTPKHLITATGQRVTLRCSPRSGDLSVYWYQQSLDQGLQFLIQYYNGEERAKGNILERFSAQQFPDLHSELNLSSLELGDSALYFCASSVDRDDGYTFGSGTRLTVV.

The chain links TRBV2 to TRBJ2-5; maybe TRBD1 (5 bases). V was pared by 3 bases and J by 3 bases, with 5 bases between. Germline V lookup: CDR1 SNHLY, CDR2 FYNNEI. This CDR3 comprises 12 residues. The chain's CDR3 is CASSDREETQYF. The DNA for the CDR3 is TGTGCCAGCAGTGACAGGGAAGAGACCCAGTACTTC. Full variable domain (missing parts from reference TRBV2 and TRBJ2-5): EPEVTQTPSHQVTQMGQEVILRCVPISNHLYFYWYRQILGQKVEFLVSFYNNEISEKSEIFDDQFSVERPDGSNFTLKIRSTKLEDSAMYFCASSDREETQYFGPGTRLLVL.

The chain recombines TRBV21-1 with TRBJ1-4; the D call of TRBD1 is as the table states it, not checked on the DNA. TRBV21-1 is marked as a pseudogene. This CDR3 contains 16 residues. CDR3 region: CASSKLGRATNEKLFF. The CDR3 DNA is TGTGCCAGCAGCAAATTGGGCAGGGCAACTAATGAAAAACTGTTTTTT.

This clone was counted between two and nine times. The chain links TRBV11-3 to TRBJ1-2, with D uncertain. V lost 1 base, J lost 0 bases, and 9 bases lay in between. Germline values: CDR1 SGHNT, CDR2 YENEEA. The CDR3 has 15 residues. This CDR3 reads CASSLGGGSNYGYTF. The CDR3 region has the DNA TGTGCCAGCAGCTTAGGTGGAGGTTCTAACTATGGCTACACCTTC.

The chain combines TRBV11-1 with TRBJ1-2; D perhaps matches TRBD1 (5 bases). There are 15 residues in the CDR3. V was cut by 4 bases and J by 4 bases, with 16 bases left in between. In germline, CDR1 is SGHAT, CDR2 FQDESV (reference sequence). Here the CDR3 reads CASSSQGGSGYGYTF. The CDR3 DNA is TGTGCCAGCAGCTCTCAGGGAGGCTCCGGCTATGGCTACACCTTC.

The gene calls are TRBV5-4 and TRBJ1-5; D might be TRBD1 (6 bases). Germline V gene data show CDR1 as SGHNT and CDR2 as YYREEE (reference sequence). CDR3 size: 15 residues. V shed 2 bases and J shed 3 bases, with 12 bases lying between them. This CDR3 is CASSLQGIDNQPQHF. CDR3 coding DNA: TGTGCCAGCAGCTTACAGGGAATTGACAATCAGCCCCAGCATTTT. Full variable domain (rest looked up from reference TRBV5-4 and TRBJ1-5): ETGVTQSPTHLIKTRGQQVTLRCSSQSGHNTVSWYQQALGQGPQFIFQYYREEENGRGNFPPRFSGLQFPNYSSELNVNALELDDSALYLCASSLQGIDNQPQHFGDGTRLSIL.

Only one count was recorded for this clone. The V and J genes are TRBV12-3 or TRBV12-4 and TRBJ1-5; D remains ambiguous. The CDR3 consists of 13 residues. V lost 3 bases and J 5 bases, leaving 8 bases between the germline ends. CDR3 DNA: TGTGCCAGCAGTTTTCTCCGGGATCAGCCCCAGCATTTT. Amino acids: CASSFLRDQPQHF.

V usage is TRBV6-6 and J usage is TRBJ2-1; D possibly corresponds to TRBD2 (6 bases). V was pared by 6 bases and J by 5 bases, with 20 bases between. CDR1 MNHNY and CDR2 SVGAGI come from the germline V gene (reference sequence). The CDR3 covers 16 residues. The DNA for the CDR3 is TGTGCCAGCAGACCTAGCGCAACTGTTTTCCACAATGAGCAGTTCTTC. Translating it yields CASRPSATVFHNEQFF.

The chain is built from TRBV6-1 and TRBJ2-7; possibly TRBD1 for D (5 bases). Germline V gene sequence: CDR1 MNHNS, CDR2 SASEGT. The CDR3 is 14 amino acids. V was trimmed by 2 bases and J by 0 bases, leaving 8 bases between them. CDR3 in amino acids: CASSELTASYEQYF. In nucleotides, the CDR3 is TGTGCCAGCAGTGAACTGACAGCCTCCTACGAGCAGTACTTC.

The rearrangement uses TRBV6-6 and TRBJ2-6; D ambiguous. The CDR3 is 16 amino acids. Trimming took off 5 bases at V and 0 bases at J, with 11 bases between the two ends. Per the germline V gene, CDR1 is MNHNY and CDR2 is SVGAGI (reference sequence). CDR3 loop: CASSPRHTSGANVLTF. The CDR3, as DNA: TGTGCCAGCAGTCCCCGACACACCTCTGGGGCCAACGTCCTGACTTTC.

The CDR3 sequence: CASSNRDYGYTF. The CDR3 DNA reads as TGTGCCAGTAGTAACAGGGACTATGGCTACACCTTC. The gene calls are TRBV19 and TRBJ1-2; D is perhaps TRBD1 (6 bases). With 4 bases removed from V and 3 bases from J, the gap between germline ends came to 6 bases. CDR3 size: 12 residues. Germline V gene data show CDR1 as LNHDA and CDR2 as SQIVND (reference sequence).